This TCR beta chain originates from a study of blood T cell repertoires in COVID-19. The overall study: Both acute and convalescent COVID-19 samples were obtained from the United States, Italy and Spain. T cells, B-cell-depleted T cells, or PBMCs provided the cDNA or gDNA that served as material.

Original methodology: How many nucleated cells were present was estimated from reference gene primer amplification. This table comes from immunoSEQ multiplex PCR, and its TCRdb copy is limited to in-frame clones, with some not included. V and J calls and clone size are as listed in that table; D and trimming were resolved from the DNA. The sample lists 52,000 or so clones, more than 75% seen once, with around 21% in the top ten. This CDR3 comprises 14 residues. CDR1 and CDR2 (germline): ENHRY, SYGVKD. The ends were cut back, 2 bases at V and 0 bases at J, with 6 bases in the middle. The receptor's source is a middle-aged man with active or convalescent COVID-19. The sample comprised peripheral blood. The rearrangement joins TRBV10-3 to TRBJ2-3; D gene ambiguous. The CDR3 DNA is TGTGCCATCAGTGAGGTTTCTAGCACAGATACGCAGTATTTT. It is translated as CAISEVSSTDTQYF.